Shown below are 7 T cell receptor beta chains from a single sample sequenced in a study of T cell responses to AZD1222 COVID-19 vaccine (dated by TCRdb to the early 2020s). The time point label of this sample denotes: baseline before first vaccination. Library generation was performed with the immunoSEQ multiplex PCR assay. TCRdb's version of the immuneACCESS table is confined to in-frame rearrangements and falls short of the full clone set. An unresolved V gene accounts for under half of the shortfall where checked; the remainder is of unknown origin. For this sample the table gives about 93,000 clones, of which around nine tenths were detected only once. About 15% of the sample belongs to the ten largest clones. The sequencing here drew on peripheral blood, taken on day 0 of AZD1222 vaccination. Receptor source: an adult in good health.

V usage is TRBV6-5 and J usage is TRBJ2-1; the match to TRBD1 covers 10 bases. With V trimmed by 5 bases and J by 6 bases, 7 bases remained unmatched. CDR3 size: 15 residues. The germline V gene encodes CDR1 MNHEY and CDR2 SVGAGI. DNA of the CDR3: TGTGCCAGCAGTCCGGGACAGGGGCAGTCCAATGAGCAGTTCTTC. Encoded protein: CASSPGQGQSNEQFF.

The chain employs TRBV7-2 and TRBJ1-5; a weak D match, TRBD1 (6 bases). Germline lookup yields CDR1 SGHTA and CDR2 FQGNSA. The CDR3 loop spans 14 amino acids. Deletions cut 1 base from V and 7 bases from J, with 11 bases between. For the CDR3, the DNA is TGTGCCAGCAGCTTAGGCAGGGGAATCCAGCCCCAGCATTTT. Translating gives CASSLGRGIQPQHF.

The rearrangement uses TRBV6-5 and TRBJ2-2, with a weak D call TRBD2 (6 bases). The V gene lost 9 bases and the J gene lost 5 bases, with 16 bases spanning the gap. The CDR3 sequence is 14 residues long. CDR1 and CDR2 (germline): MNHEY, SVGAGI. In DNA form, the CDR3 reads TGTGCCAGTCCTCCTACGGGGGAAACCGGGGAGCTGTTTTTT. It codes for CASPPTGETGELFF.

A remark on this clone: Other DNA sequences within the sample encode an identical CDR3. CDR3 coding DNA: TGCAGCGTTGAGGAGGATAGCTCCTACGAGCAGTACTTC. Translation: CSVEEDSSYEQYF. This chain joins TRBV29-1 and TRBJ2-7, with D maybe TRBD2 (5 bases). Germline assignment: CDR1 SQVTM and CDR2 ANQGSEA. V dropped 3 bases and J dropped 0 bases, with 9 bases sitting between them. The CDR3 spans 13 residues.

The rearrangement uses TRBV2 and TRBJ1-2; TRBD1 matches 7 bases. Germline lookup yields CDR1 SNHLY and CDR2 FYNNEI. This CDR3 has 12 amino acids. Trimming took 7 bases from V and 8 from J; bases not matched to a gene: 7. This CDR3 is CASNRDRGGYTF. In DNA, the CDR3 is TGTGCCAGCAACCGGGACAGAGGAGGCTACACCTTC.

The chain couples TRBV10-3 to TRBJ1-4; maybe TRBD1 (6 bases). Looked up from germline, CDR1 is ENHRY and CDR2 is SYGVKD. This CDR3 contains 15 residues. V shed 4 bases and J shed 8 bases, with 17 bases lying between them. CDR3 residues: CAISVGTGGGEKLFF. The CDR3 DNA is TGTGCCATCAGTGTTGGTACTGGGGGCGGGGAAAAACTGTTTTTT.

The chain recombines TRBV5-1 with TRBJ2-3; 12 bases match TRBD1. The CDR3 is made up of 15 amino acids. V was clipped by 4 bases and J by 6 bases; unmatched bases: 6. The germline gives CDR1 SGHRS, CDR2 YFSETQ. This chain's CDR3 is CASSRGTGGGDTQYF. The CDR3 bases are TGCGCCAGCAGCCGAGGGACAGGGGGCGGCGATACGCAGTATTTT.